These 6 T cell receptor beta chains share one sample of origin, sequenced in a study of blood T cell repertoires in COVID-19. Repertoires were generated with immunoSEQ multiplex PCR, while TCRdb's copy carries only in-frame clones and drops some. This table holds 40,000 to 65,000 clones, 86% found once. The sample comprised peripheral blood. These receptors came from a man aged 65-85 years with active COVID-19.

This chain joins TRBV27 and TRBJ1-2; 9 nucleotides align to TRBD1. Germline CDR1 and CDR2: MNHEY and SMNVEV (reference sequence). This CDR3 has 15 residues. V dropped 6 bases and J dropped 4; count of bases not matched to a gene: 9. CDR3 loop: CASRDRGAPIYGYTF. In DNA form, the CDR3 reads TGTGCCAGCAGGGACAGGGGCGCCCCTATCTATGGCTACACCTTC.

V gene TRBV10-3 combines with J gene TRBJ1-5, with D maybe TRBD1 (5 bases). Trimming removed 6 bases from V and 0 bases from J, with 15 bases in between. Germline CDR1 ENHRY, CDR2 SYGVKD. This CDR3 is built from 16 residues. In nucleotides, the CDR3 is TGTGCCATCAGCAACGCCTCAGGGCTTAGCAATCAGCCCCAGCATTTT. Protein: CAISNASGLSNQPQHF.

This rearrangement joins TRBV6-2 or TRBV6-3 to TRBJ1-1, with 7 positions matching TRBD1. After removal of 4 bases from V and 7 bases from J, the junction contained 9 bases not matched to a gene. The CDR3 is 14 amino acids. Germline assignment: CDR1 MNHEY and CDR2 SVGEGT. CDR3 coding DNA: TGTGCCAGCAGTTTACTCGGGACAGTTAGTGAAGCTTTCTTT. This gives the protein CASSLLGTVSEAFF.

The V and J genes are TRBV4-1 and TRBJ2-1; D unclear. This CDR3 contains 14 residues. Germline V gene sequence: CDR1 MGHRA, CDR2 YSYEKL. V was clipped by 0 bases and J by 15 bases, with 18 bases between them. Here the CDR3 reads CASSQDPPLDRVFF. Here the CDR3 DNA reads TGCGCCAGCAGCCAAGACCCCCCTCTAGATAGAGTGTTCTTC.

The CDR3 sequence: CASSQDEGARGAFDTQYF. The DNA for the CDR3 is TGCGCCAGCAGCCAAGATGAGGGAGCGCGGGGGGCCTTTGATACGCAGTATTTT. V is TRBV4-3 and J is TRBJ2-3; 8 nucleotides agree with TRBD2. With 0 bases clipped from V and 6 bases from J, the junction kept 14 bases outside the gene matches. This CDR3 spans 18 amino acids. Germline CDR1 and CDR2: LGHNA and YSLEER.

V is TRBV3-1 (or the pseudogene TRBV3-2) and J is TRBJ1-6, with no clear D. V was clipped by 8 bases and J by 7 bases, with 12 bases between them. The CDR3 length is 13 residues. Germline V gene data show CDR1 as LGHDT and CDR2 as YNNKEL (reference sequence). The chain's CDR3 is CASSYAVNSPLHF. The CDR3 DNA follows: TGTGCCAGCTCCTACGCCGTGAATTCACCCCTCCACTTT.